A selection of T cell receptor beta chains follows, all from one sample in a study of T cell responses to AZD1222 COVID-19 vaccine. Only in-frame clones appear in the TCRdb table, and some are missing; sequencing was by immunoSEQ multiplex PCR. The sample holds around 120,000 clones; 85% to 95% are singletons and the top ten take just under 3%. This specimen was peripheral blood, taken on day 0 of AZD1222 vaccination. The receptors derive from an adult in good health. Both conserved end residues are part of each CDR3. D genes are given only for firm matches. Size is omitted from some rows. Given values are once, few, many or a class for expanded clones.

V gene	clone size	J gene	D gene	CDR3 DNA	CDR3 protein
TRBV5-1	.	TRBJ1-1	.	TGCGCCAGCAGTTTGACAGTGAACACTGAAGCTTTCTTT	CASSLTVNTEAFF
TRBV6-2/TRBV6-3	.	TRBJ2-7	TRBD2	TGTGCCAGCAGTTACGTCCTAGCGGGGTTGAGCTCCTACGAGCAGTACTTC	CASSYVLAGLSSYEQYF
TRBV14	.	TRBJ2-7	.	TGTGCCAGCAGCCCAGGACAGTTCCACGAGCAGTACTTC	CASSPGQFHEQYF
TRBV11-2	once	TRBJ2-5	.	TGTGCCAGCAGCTTAGATTCGTATCCCAGGGTCGGGGAGACCCAGTACTTC	CASSLDSYPRVGETQYF
TRBV18	.	TRBJ1-1	.	TGTGCCAGCTCACCGGGGGGGGGTATAGCGGCTGAAGCTTTCTTT	CASSPGGGIAAEAFF
TRBV9	.	TRBJ1-1	.	TGTGCCAGCAGCCCCCATGGGGGGGATGGGACTGAAGCTTTCTTT	CASSPHGGDGTEAFF
TRBV27	.	TRBJ1-6	.	TGTGCCAGCAGTCTCTCGGGAGGGGTGGGTCAGCTTAATTCACCCCTCCACTTT	CASSLSGGVGQLNSPLHF
TRBV13	.	TRBJ2-3	TRBD2	TGTGCCAGCAGCTTAGGCCGTGGGGGGGGAACGGACCAGTATTTT	CASSLGRGGGTDQYF
TRBV15	.	TRBJ1-4	.	TGTGCCACCAGCAGATCGACGAACCCGGGGGATCGGTCAAAACTGTTTTTT	CATSRSTNPGDRSKLFF
TRBV12-3/TRBV12-4	.	TRBJ2-3	.	TGTGCCAGCACCTCGGGACCCCAATATTTT	CASTSGPQYF
TRBV6-5	.	TRBJ2-7	.	TGTGCCAGCAGCCCCGACTGGCCTGAAGATTTC	CASSPDWPEDF
TRBV13	.	TRBJ2-1	TRBD2	TGTGCCAGCAGCTCGTGGACTAGCGGGAATGTCTACAATGAGCAGTTCTTC	CASSSWTSGNVYNEQFF
TRBV5-5	once	TRBJ1-4	TRBD1	TGTGCCAGCAGCCTGGGACAGGGCGGCGGAAAACTGTTTTTT	CASSLGQGGGKLFF
TRBV27	.	TRBJ2-3	TRBD1	TGTGCCAGCAGACAATGGGACAGGGGGCCAGTGTCGAGCACAGATACGCAGTATTTT	CASRQWDRGPVSSTDTQYF